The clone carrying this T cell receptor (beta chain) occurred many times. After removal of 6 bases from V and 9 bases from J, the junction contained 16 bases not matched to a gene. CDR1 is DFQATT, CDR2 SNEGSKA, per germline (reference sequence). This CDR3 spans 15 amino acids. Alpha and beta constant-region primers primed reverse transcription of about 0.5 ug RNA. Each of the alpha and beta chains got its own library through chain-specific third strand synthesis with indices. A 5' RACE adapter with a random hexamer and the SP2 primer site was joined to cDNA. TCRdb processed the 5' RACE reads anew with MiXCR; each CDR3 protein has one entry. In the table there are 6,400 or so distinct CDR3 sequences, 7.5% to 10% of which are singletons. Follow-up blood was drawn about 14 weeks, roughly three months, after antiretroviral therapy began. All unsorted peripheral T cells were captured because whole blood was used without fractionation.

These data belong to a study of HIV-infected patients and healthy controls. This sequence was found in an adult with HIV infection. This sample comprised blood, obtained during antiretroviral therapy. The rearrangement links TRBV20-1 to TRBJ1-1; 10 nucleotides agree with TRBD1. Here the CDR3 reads CSARDRGRMKDQAFF. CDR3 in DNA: TGCAGTGCCCGGGACAGGGGACGCATGAAAGACCAAGCTTTCTTT.